The 24 T cell receptor beta chains below come from one sample, sequenced in a study of blood T cell repertoires in COVID-19. Repertoires were generated with immunoSEQ multiplex PCR, while TCRdb's copy carries only in-frame clones and drops some. This sample has 250,000 to 300,000 clones, with roughly 86% found just once. Sequencing input: PBMCs or T cells enriched from blood (not recorded which). The receptors come from a woman aged 25 to 39 who had recovered from COVID-19.

This rearrangement joins TRBV11-1 to TRBJ1-2; no reliable D call. Trimming stripped 5 bases from V and 2 bases from J, with 15 bases between. Germline-derived CDR1 and CDR2 are SGHAT and FQDESV (reference sequence). The CDR3 totals 15 residues. The CDR3 reads CASSRAQAPNYGYTF. CDR3 sequence (DNA): TGTGCCAGCAGCCGAGCCCAGGCGCCGAACTATGGCTACACCTTC.

The chain is built from TRBV5-1 and TRBJ2-1, with D perhaps TRBD1 (5 bases). CDR1 is SGHRS, CDR2 YFSETQ, per germline. Trimming stripped 5 bases from V and 5 bases from J, with 11 bases between. The CDR3 has 13 residues. CDR3 amino acids: CASRPKDNNEQFF. CDR3 DNA sequence: TGCGCCAGCAGGCCCAAGGACAACAATGAGCAGTTCTTC.

The J gene is TRBJ2-7, the V gene TRBV15, with D unclear. Trimming shortened V by 3 bases and J by 6 bases, and 9 bases separated the two germline ends. The CDR3 length is 12 residues. Germline loops: CDR1 LNHNV, CDR2 YYDKDF (reference sequence). Here the CDR3 reads CATSSGGPEQYF. As DNA, the CDR3 is TGTGCCACCAGCAGCGGCGGCCCCGAGCAGTACTTC.

The chain carries TRBV21-1 and TRBJ2-2; the table's D call TRBD2 went unverified against the DNA. TRBV21-1 is given as a pseudogene. The CDR3 runs 17 residues. The CDR3 protein is CASSLPTSGVNTGELFF. CDR3 coding DNA: TGTGCCAGCAGCCTCCCAACTAGCGGAGTTAACACCGGGGAGCTGTTTTTT.

J is TRBJ2-7 and V is TRBV13; D remains unclear. Germline CDR1 PRHDT, CDR2 FYEKMQ (reference sequence). The CDR3 spans 13 residues. V dropped 4 bases and J dropped 3 bases, with 10 bases sitting between them. This CDR3 is CASSSQTIYEQYF. In DNA, the CDR3 is TGTGCCAGCAGCTCCCAGACAATCTACGAGCAGTACTTC.

CDR3 sequence: CASRSPNYEQYF. Here the CDR3 DNA reads TGTGCCAGCAGGAGTCCAAACTACGAGCAGTACTTC. The chain uses TRBV6-5 and TRBJ2-7; D gene uncertain. This CDR3 has 12 residues. V dropped 6 bases and J dropped 3 bases, with 9 bases sitting between them. Looked up from germline, CDR1 is MNHEY and CDR2 is SVGAGI.

This clone was recorded once. The chain has TRBV5-4 and TRBJ1-5, with 7 nucleotides matching TRBD1. The CDR3 totals 13 residues. Germline V gene data show CDR1 as SGHNT and CDR2 as YYREEE (reference sequence). V was pared by 5 bases and J by 5 bases, with 4 bases of the junction left unmatched. The CDR3 reads CASRTGLDQPQHF. CDR3 coding DNA: TGTGCCAGCAGGACAGGGTTGGATCAGCCCCAGCATTTT. Supplemented by reference TRBV5-4 and TRBJ1-5, the full variable domain reads ETGVTQSPTHLIKTRGQQVTLRCSSQSGHNTVSWYQQALGQGPQFIFQYYREEENGRGNFPPRFSGLQFPNYSSELNVNALELDDSALYLCASRTGLDQPQHFGDGTRLSIL.

The rearrangement joins TRBV27 to TRBJ1-1; D may be TRBD1 (6 bases). This CDR3 has 14 amino acids. The germline V and J ends were trimmed by 3 bases and 1 base, with 9 bases remaining between them. Germline assignment: CDR1 MNHEY and CDR2 SMNVEV (reference sequence). The CDR3 DNA reads TGTGCCAGCAGTTTGCAACAGGGGAACACTGAAGCTTTCTTT. Encoded protein: CASSLQQGNTEAFF.

With respect to this clone: The missing conserved phenylalanine or tryptophan at the end of this CDR3 makes a read error likely. The DNA is omitted, as the CDR3 cannot be located on it reliably, and the CDR3 follows TCRdb's listing. The gene calls are TRBV18 and TRBJ1-2. Ends included, the CDR3 has 11 residues. The germline CDR1 and CDR2 sequences are KGHSH and LQKENI. The CDR3 reads CASSNFSSLII.

The chain has TRBV3-1 (or the pseudogene TRBV3-2) and TRBJ1-4; a weak D match, TRBD1 (5 bases). The germline V gene encodes CDR1 LGHDT and CDR2 YNNKEL (reference sequence). Trimming shortened V by 3 bases and J by 2 bases, and 7 bases separated the two germline ends. The CDR3 has 14 residues. The DNA of the CDR3 is TGTGCCAGCAGCCACGGGGGGACTAATGAAAAACTGTTTTTT. Encoded protein: CASSHGGTNEKLFF.

J is TRBJ2-2 and V is TRBV5-4; 13 positions match TRBD2. The V gene's germline CDR1 is SGHNT and CDR2 YYREEE (reference sequence). This CDR3 spans 18 amino acids. V lost 4 bases, J lost 6 bases, and 12 bases stayed unmatched. As DNA, the CDR3 is TGTGCCAGCAGCCTACGGACTAGCGGGAGCGTATTCCCCGGGGAGCTGTTTTTT. It translates to CASSLRTSGSVFPGELFF.

The chain is built from TRBV2 and TRBJ1-1; TRBD1 agrees at 7 bases. From germline, CDR1 is SNHLY and CDR2 FYNNEI. Trimming cost V 10 bases and J 5 bases; bases outside gene matches: 10. The CDR3 extends over 13 amino acids. The CDR3 loop reads CANGVPTGTEAFF. The DNA of the CDR3 is TGTGCCAATGGGGTCCCGACAGGGACTGAAGCTTTCTTT.

The V gene is TRBV6-2 or TRBV6-3, the J gene TRBJ2-5, with D possibly being TRBD1 (5 bases). CDR1 is MNHEY and CDR2 is SVGEGT in the germline V gene. The CDR3 loop spans 13 amino acids. V was pared by 0 bases and J by 7 bases, with 9 bases between. CDR3 protein: CASSYSGAGTQYF. The CDR3 nucleotides read TGTGCCAGCAGTTACTCAGGGGCCGGGACCCAGTACTTC.

The V call is TRBV5-6, the J call TRBJ2-6; tentatively, D is TRBD2 (5 bases). Deletions cut 0 bases from V and 1 base from J, with 14 bases between. Germline V lookup: CDR1 SGHDT, CDR2 YYEEEE. The CDR3 has 18 residues. Here the CDR3 reads CASSLAPGLLSGANVLTF. CDR3 DNA: TGTGCCAGCAGCTTGGCCCCCGGACTGTTGTCTGGGGCCAACGTCCTGACTTTC.

This chain uses TRBV10-3 with TRBJ2-5; 9 bases are a match to TRBD2. The CDR3 runs to 16 residues. The germline V gene encodes CDR1 ENHRY and CDR2 SYGVKD. Losses at the gene ends were 8 bases for V and 6 bases for J; bases not matched to a gene: 16. CDR3 residues: CAIAWGSGSRIKTQYF. CDR3 bases: TGTGCCATCGCCTGGGGTAGCGGGAGTCGGATAAAGACCCAGTACTTC.

This sequence joins TRBV2 and TRBJ1-6; 9 positions match TRBD1. V gave up 8 bases and J gave up 7 bases; unmatched junction bases: 9. This CDR3 has 15 amino acids. Germline CDR1 reads SNHLY; CDR2 reads FYNNEI. As DNA, the CDR3 is TGTGCCAGCGCCGAGGGAACAGGGGGCAATTCACCCCTCCACTTT. It yields the protein CASAEGTGGNSPLHF.

This clone was found a few times. The genes are TRBV18 and TRBJ2-1; TRBD1 aligns across 7 bases. CDR3 length: 16 amino acids. Losses at the gene ends were 1 base for V and 0 bases for J; bases not matched to a gene: 3. CDR1 is KGHSH, CDR2 LQKENI, per germline. In nucleotides, the CDR3 is TGTGCCAGCTCACCACAGCCAGGGGGCTCCTACAATGAGCAGTTCTTC. Encoded protein: CASSPQPGGSYNEQFF.

This chain uses TRBV6-6 with TRBJ2-5; 15 nucleotides line up with TRBD2. This CDR3 comprises 17 residues. With V trimmed by 5 bases and J by 5 bases, 9 bases remained unmatched. CDR1 is MNHNY, CDR2 SVGAGI, per germline (reference sequence). The CDR3, as DNA: TGTGCCAGCAGTCGGACTAGCGGGAGGGCGGTGGTGGAGACCCAGTACTTC. Its protein is CASSRTSGRAVVETQYF.

This chain connects TRBV7-9 to TRBJ1-1; a possible D gene is TRBD1 (5 bases). This CDR3 contains 13 residues. V shed 3 bases and J shed 1 base, with 6 bases lying between them. CDR1 SEHNR and CDR2 FQNEAQ come from the germline V gene (reference sequence). The chain's CDR3 is CASSFQGNTEAFF. CDR3 bases: TGTGCCAGCAGCTTTCAGGGGAACACTGAAGCTTTCTTT.

The table lists this clone with a count of one. The chain joins TRBV5-1 to TRBJ2-7, with 9 bases identical to TRBD2. Germline values: CDR1 SGHRS, CDR2 YFSETQ. This CDR3 contains 14 residues. V lost 0 bases to trimming and J lost 10 bases; unmatched junction nucleotides: 8. Here the CDR3 reads CASSLALAGAPQYF. CDR3 DNA sequence: TGCGCCAGCAGCTTGGCCTTAGCGGGGGCCCCACAGTACTTC.

The rearrangement uses TRBV7-9 and TRBJ1-2; D ambiguous. The germline V gene encodes CDR1 SEHNR and CDR2 FQNEAQ (reference sequence). CDR3 length equals 13 residues. V dropped 7 bases and J dropped 5 bases, with 14 bases sitting between them. CDR3 nucleotide sequence: TGTGCCAGCACCCCCTCCCGGGGATATGGCTACACCTTC. Amino acids: CASTPSRGYGYTF.

CDR3 in amino acids: CASNLFGVFEQYF. CDR3 DNA: TGTGCCAGCAACTTATTCGGGGTGTTCGAGCAGTACTTC. The rearrangement links TRBV5-6 to TRBJ2-7, with D perhaps TRBD2 (5 bases). The CDR3 is 13 residues long. Trimming removed 6 bases at V and 6 bases at J, with 16 bases between. Germline V lookup: CDR1 SGHDT, CDR2 YYEEEE.

The rearrangement uses TRBV24-1 and TRBJ1-5, with TRBD1 identical over 8 bases. V lost 4 bases, J lost 3 bases, and 1 base stayed unmatched. CDR3 length: 14 amino acids. Germline loops: CDR1 KGHDR, CDR2 SFDVKD. The DNA for the CDR3 is TGTGCCACCAGTGACAGGGGGCACAATCAGCCCCAGCATTTT. Amino acid sequence: CATSDRGHNQPQHF.

The genes are TRBV24-1 and TRBJ2-7; TRBD2 matches 8 bases. The V and J ends lost 4 bases and 3 bases, in that order; junction bases with no gene match: 7. In germline, CDR1 is KGHDR, CDR2 SFDVKD. CDR3 length: 15 amino acids. The CDR3 protein is CATSDPLAGSYEQYF. The DNA of the CDR3 is TGTGCCACCAGTGACCCCTTAGCGGGGAGCTACGAGCAGTACTTC.